The source of this T cell receptor beta chain is a study of blood T cell repertoires in COVID-19. TCRdb keeps only in-frame clones here, not all; method: immunoSEQ multiplex PCR. The table includes 300,000 to 400,000 clones, 87% detected once. CDR1 is SGHRS, CDR2 YFSETQ, per germline. V lost 4 bases to trimming and J lost 2 bases, with 15 bases between them. The CDR3 runs 16 residues. Across about two dozen US areas, participants ranged in age from about 18 to 90 years. Recovered participants had two consecutive negative NP/OP PCR tests, healthcare professional clearance, or symptom resolution. V and J are TRBV5-1 and TRBJ2-2; D unresolved. This clonotype was sampled from a woman aged 25 to 45 who had recovered from COVID-19. Input material: PBMCs or T cells enriched from blood (not recorded which). CDR3 nucleotides: TGCGCCAGCAGCATTACGGAAGCTAGTAACACCGGGGAGCTGTTTTTT. Amino acids: CASSITEASNTGELFF. Drawing the rest from reference TRBV5-1 and TRBJ2-2, the complete variable domain is KAGVTQTPRYLIKTRGQQVTLSCSPISGHRSVSWYQQTPGQGLQFLFEYFSETQRNKGNFPGRFSGRQFSNSRSEMNVSTLELGDSALYLCASSITEASNTGELFFGEGSRLTVL.